This T cell receptor (beta chain) was identified in a study of blood T cell repertoires in COVID-19. About the research overall: Samples representing acute and convalescent COVID-19 were sourced from the United States, Italy and Spain.

This CDR3 is built from 13 residues. V lost 5 bases to trimming and J lost 7 bases, with 14 bases between them. Germline V gives CDR1 MGHDK, CDR2 SYGVNS. Authors' processing steps: Estimation of nucleated cell counts was performed using reference gene primer amplification. Data came from immunoSEQ multiplex PCR; TCRdb stores just in-frame clones and leaves some out. The V and J calls and the clone size are those of that table, but D and trimming were determined from the DNA. The table lists 130,000 to 150,000 clones, over 60% of them singletons. The TCR comes from an older man with acute or convalescent COVID-19. The V call is TRBV25-1, the J call TRBJ1-1; TRBD1 is a possible D gene (6 bases). The sample was peripheral blood. The CDR3 protein is CASSLTGTGEAFF. The CDR3 region has the DNA TGTGCCAGCAGTCTTACAGGGACCGGTGAAGCTTTCTTT.